The source of this T cell receptor beta chain is a study of cytomegalovirus exposure and HLA in healthy donors. The CDR3 covers 13 residues. CDR1 SNHLY and CDR2 FYNNEI come from the germline V gene. V lost 6 bases to trimming and J lost 7 bases; unmatched junction nucleotides: 8. This cohort consisted of healthy bone marrow donors. The PCR made use of 60 Vbeta and 13 Jbeta primers. TCRdb's copy holds only in-frame clones and misses some; the assay was immunoSEQ multiplex PCR. There are about 100,000 clones in the sample; 65% to 80% occur only once, and 2.5% to 3.5% lies in the top ten. The chain recombines TRBV2 with TRBJ2-7, with TRBD2 matching 8 bases. The clonotype comes from a female donor in good health and CMV-seropositive. Sequencing was carried out using PBMCs. The CDR3 DNA follows: TGTGCCAGCAGGGATGGCGGGGGGCGAGAGCAGTACTTC. Protein product: CASRDGGGREQYF.